This T cell receptor beta chain derives from a study of cytomegalovirus exposure and HLA in healthy donors. Germline CDR1 reads SNHLY; CDR2 reads FYNNEI. The CDR3 is made up of 13 amino acids. V lost 6 bases and J 6 bases, leaving 13 bases between the germline ends. Findings and limits, study-wide: A later analysis, which compared TCR beta chains of equal frequency, found the HLA-associated ones more clonally expanded. Near-uniform donor sequencing depth was presumed by presence/absence analyses.

13 Jbeta primers and 60 Vbeta primers were used for the PCR. Produced via immunoSEQ multiplex PCR; TCRdb's table is partial and in-frame only. The data hold over 150,000 clones, with approximately 75% observed a single time. Turning to this clone: The antigen is undetermined.

The clonotype comes from a man between 25 and 39 years old in good health and CMV-seropositive. Input material: PBMCs. J is TRBJ2-3 and V is TRBV2; D may be TRBD1 (5 bases). The CDR3 DNA is TGTGCCAGCAGGACCCCAGGGTTGGATACGCAGTATTTT. Encoded protein: CASRTPGLDTQYF.